This T cell receptor (beta chain) appears in the sequencing data of a study of blood T cell repertoires in COVID-19. Method: immunoSEQ multiplex PCR; TCRdb's copy keeps in-frame clones and lacks some. In the table there are about 190,000 clones, around 80% of which are singletons. Germline V gene lookup returns CDR1 LNHNV and CDR2 YYDKDF (reference sequence). V shed 4 bases and J shed 4 bases, with 17 bases lying between them. CDR3 size: 16 residues. The clonotype comes from a man aged 55 to 70 with acute or convalescent COVID-19. Material for sequencing was peripheral blood. The chain recombines TRBV15 with TRBJ2-1; possible D gene TRBD2, 5 bases. The CDR3 sequence: CATSISKGAPYNEQFF. In nucleotides, the CDR3 is TGTGCCACCAGCATCTCTAAGGGAGCCCCTTACAATGAGCAGTTCTTC.